The clone carrying this T cell receptor (beta chain) turned up a few times. Its target is unknown. This sample was included in a study of T-cell memory formation after mild COVID-19. Study-wide background: TCR clusters mostly belonged to single donors.

After removal of 7 bases from V and 3 bases from J, the junction contained 11 bases not matched to a gene. CDR1 and CDR2 (germline): SQVTM, ANQGSEA. The CDR3 totals 14 residues. Using constant-segment primers, 5'RACE produced TCR alpha and TCR beta cDNA libraries carrying sample barcodes and UMIs. TCRdb reprocessed the 5' RACE reads with MiXCR, giving one entry per CDR3 protein. The sample lists hundreds of thousands of distinct CDR3 sequences, over 15% occurring once. Overall study results and limits: Certain responding clones were present in pre-infection memory, suggesting participation of cross-reactive memory.

The sample consisted of PBMCs or a T cell subset sorted from them (not recorded which). The chain combines TRBV29-1 with TRBJ1-2, with TRBD1 matching 7 bases. This TCR was recovered from an adult woman who had mild COVID-19 (a few samples of this study predate the infection). Cell type and time point are not known. CDR3 sequence (DNA): TGCAGCGCAGTGGGACAGCAAGACTACTATGGCTACACCTTC. It encodes CSAVGQQDYYGYTF.